This entry describes one T cell receptor beta chain. The entry originates in a study of OX40 agonist ivuxolimab in advanced cancers. Study at large: Of mixed ages from about 23 to 85 and averaging 60 years, the group was roughly 83% male. Antecedent anti-PD-1, anti-PD-L1 or anti-CTLA-4 therapy was permissible, with roughly 36% having received some.

Trimming removed 2 bases at V and 10 bases at J, with 23 bases between. The length of the CDR3 is 16 residues. The germline V gene has CDR1 MNHEY and CDR2 SVGAGI. Clones were read by immunoSEQ multiplex PCR, and TCRdb kept only the in-frame ones, dropping some. The repertoire holds around 130,000 clones, with over 85% as singletons. Sequencing was performed on CD4+ or CD8+ T cells sorted from blood, taken in a trial of the OX40 agonist ivuxolimab. This TCR came from an adult with an advanced solid tumor such as melanoma, head and neck, liver or kidney cancer. The chain recombines TRBV6-5 with TRBJ2-5, with TRBD2 as a possible D gene (6 bases). The CDR3 is CASSYGTLGASEVQYF. Written as DNA, the CDR3 is TGTGCCAGCAGTTACGGGACTCTTGGGGCGAGTGAGGTCCAGTACTTC.